The present entry profiles one T cell receptor (beta chain) with its context. Its antigen is currently unknown. The CDR3 covers 14 residues. CDR1 is LNHDA and CDR2 is SQIVND in the germline V gene (reference sequence). Libraries were prepared by immunoSEQ multiplex PCR; TCRdb keeps only in-frame clonotypes and omits some of them. The data show 80,000 to 100,000 clones, with just over 85% seen just once and more than 4.5% held by the top ten. This entry comes from a study of radiotherapy plus CTLA-4 blockade in lung cancer. Study context: Disease control was present in under 35% of patients, and objective responses in around 20%. Study observations and caveats: Early shifts in blood T cell clones, with interferon-beta, reportedly predicted response best.

The genes are TRBV19 and TRBJ1-1; D call uncertain. This TCR was recovered from a human donor with non-small cell lung cancer that progressed on radiotherapy plus ipilimumab. Sequenced material: peripheral blood, taken from a patient treated with radiotherapy plus ipilimumab. The CDR3 DNA is TGTGTCCCCCTCGGGCGCAGCTTTGACACTGAAGCTTTCTTT. Residues: CVPLGRSFDTEAFF. Based on the CDR3 plus reference TRBV19 and TRBJ1-1, the full variable domain is DGGITQSPKYLFRKEGQNVTLSCEQNLNHDAMYWYRQDPGQGLRLIYYSQIVNDFQKGDIAEGYSVSREKKESFPLTVTSAQKNPTAFYLCVPLGRSFDTEAFFGQGTRLTVV.